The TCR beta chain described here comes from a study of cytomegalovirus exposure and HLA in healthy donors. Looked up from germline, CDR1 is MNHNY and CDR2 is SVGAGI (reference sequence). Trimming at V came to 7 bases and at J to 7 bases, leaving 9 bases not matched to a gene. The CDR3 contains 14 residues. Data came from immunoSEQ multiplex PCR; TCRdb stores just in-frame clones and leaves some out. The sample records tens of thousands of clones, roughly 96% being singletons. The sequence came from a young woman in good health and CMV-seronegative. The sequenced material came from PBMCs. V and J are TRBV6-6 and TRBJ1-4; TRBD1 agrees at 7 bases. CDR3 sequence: CASNKGGLFEKLFF. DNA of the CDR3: TGTGCCAGCAATAAAGGGGGCTTATTTGAAAAACTGTTTTTT.